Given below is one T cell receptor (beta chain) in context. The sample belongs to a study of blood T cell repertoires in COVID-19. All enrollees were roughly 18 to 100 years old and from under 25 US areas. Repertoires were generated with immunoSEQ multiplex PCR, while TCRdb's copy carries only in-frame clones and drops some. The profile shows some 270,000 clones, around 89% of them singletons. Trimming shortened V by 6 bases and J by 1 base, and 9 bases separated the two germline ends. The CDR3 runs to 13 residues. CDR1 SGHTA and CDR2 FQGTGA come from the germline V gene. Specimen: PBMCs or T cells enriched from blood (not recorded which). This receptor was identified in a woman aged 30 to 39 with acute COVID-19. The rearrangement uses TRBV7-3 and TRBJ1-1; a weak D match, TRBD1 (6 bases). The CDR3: CASRQGGNTEAFF. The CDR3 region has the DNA TGTGCCAGCAGACAGGGTGGGAACACTGAAGCTTTCTTT. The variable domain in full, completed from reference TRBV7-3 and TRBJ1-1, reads GAGVSQTPSNKVTEKGKYVELRCDPISGHTALYWYRQSLGQGPEFLIYFQGTGAADDSGLPNDRFFAVRPEGSVSTLKIQRTERGDSAVYLCASRQGGNTEAFFGQGTRLTVV.